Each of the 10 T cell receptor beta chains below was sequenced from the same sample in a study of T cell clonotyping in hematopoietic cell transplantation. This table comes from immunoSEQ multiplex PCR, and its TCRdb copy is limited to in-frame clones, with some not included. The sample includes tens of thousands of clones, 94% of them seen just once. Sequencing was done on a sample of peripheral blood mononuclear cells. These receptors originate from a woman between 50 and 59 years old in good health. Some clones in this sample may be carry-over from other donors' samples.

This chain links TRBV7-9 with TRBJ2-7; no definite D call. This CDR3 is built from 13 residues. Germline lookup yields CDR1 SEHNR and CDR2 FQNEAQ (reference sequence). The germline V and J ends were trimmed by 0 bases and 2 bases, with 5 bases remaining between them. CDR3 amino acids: CASSLAATYEQYF. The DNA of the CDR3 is TGTGCCAGCAGCTTAGCAGCTACCTACGAGCAGTACTTC. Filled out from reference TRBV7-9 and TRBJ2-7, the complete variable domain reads DTGVSQNPRHKITKRGQNVTFRCDPISEHNRLYWYRQTLGQGPEFLTYFQNEAQLEKSRLLSDRFSAERPKGSFSTLEIQRTEQGDSAMYLCASSLAATYEQYFGPGTRLTVT.

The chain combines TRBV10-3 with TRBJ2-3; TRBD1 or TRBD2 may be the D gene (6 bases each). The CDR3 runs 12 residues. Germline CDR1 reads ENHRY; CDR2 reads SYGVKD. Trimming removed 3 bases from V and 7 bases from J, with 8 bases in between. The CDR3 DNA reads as TGTGCCATCAGTGAAGGGGGGTATACGCAGTATTTT. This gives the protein CAISEGGYTQYF.

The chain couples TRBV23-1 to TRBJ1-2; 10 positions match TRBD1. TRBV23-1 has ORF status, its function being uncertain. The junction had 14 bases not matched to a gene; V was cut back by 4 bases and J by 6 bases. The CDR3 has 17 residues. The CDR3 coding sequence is TGCGCCAGCAGTCCCCTAACCGTCGGGACAGGGGATCATGGCTACACCTTC. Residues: CASSPLTVGTGDHGYTF.

CDR3 DNA: TGTGCCAGCAGCGGACAGGCAAATTCACCCCTCCACTTT. Its protein product is CASSGQANSPLHF. This chain joins TRBV5-4 and TRBJ1-6, with 7 bases matching TRBD1. Unmatched junction bases numbered 2, after V lost 4 bases and J lost 7 bases. Germline V gene sequence: CDR1 SGHNT, CDR2 YYREEE (reference sequence). This CDR3 spans 13 amino acids.

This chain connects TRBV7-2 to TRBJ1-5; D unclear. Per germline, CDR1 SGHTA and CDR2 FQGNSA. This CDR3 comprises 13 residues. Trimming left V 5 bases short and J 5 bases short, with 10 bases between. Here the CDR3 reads CASSEETDQPQHF. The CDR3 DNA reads TGTGCCAGCAGCGAAGAAACAGATCAGCCCCAGCATTTT. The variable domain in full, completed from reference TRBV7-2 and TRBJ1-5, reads GAGVSQSPSNKVTEKGKDVELRCDPISGHTALYWYRQSLGQGLEFLIYFQGNSAPDKSGLPSDRFSAERTGGSVSTLTIQRTQQEDSAVYLCASSEETDQPQHFGDGTRLSIL.

The DNA of the CDR3 is TGTGCCAGTAGTTTGTGGCGGGGGGTTTCCAATGAGCAGTTCTTC. This translates into CASSLWRGVSNEQFF. The genes are TRBV19 and TRBJ2-1, with 8 bases that match TRBD2. The CDR3 consists of 15 residues. After removal of 5 bases from V and 6 bases from J, the junction contained 9 bases not matched to a gene. From germline, CDR1 is LNHDA and CDR2 SQIVND (reference sequence).

The CDR3 region is CASRTIGGNTEAFF. As DNA, the CDR3 is TGTGCCAGTAGAACGATAGGGGGGAACACTGAAGCTTTCTTT. The chain links TRBV19 to TRBJ1-1; TRBD1 is a possible D gene (6 bases). Per germline, CDR1 LNHDA and CDR2 SQIVND (reference sequence). The CDR3 runs 14 residues. V lost 6 bases and J lost 1, with 12 bases in between.

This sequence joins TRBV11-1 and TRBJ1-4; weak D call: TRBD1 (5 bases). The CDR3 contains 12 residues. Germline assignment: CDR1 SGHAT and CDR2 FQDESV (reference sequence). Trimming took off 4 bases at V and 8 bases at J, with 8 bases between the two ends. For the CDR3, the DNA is TGTGCCAGCAGCTCGGGACGGGAAAAACTGTTTTTT. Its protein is CASSSGREKLFF.

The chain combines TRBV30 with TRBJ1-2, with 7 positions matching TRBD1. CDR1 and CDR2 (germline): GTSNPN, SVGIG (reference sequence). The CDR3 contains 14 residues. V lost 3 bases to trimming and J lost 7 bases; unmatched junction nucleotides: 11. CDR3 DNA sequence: TGTGCCTGGAGCGGACAGGCGGAGATGAGTGGCTACACCTTC. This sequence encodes CAWSGQAEMSGYTF.

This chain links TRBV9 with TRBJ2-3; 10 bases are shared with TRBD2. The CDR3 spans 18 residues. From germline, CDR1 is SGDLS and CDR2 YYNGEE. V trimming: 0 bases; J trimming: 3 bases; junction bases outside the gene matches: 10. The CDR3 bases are TGTGCCAGCAGCGTAGAGGGGCGGCTAGCGGGGGTGACAGATACGCAGTATTTT. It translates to CASSVEGRLAGVTDTQYF.